The 9 T cell receptor beta chains listed next were all sequenced from one sample in a study of identical twins. TCRdb reprocessed the 5' RACE reads with MiXCR, giving one entry per CDR3 protein. The sample has fewer than 500,000 distinct CDR3 sequences; roughly an eighth are singletons. These records were also assigned to another study, of yellow fever vaccine responses in identical twins.

Input material: CD4+ T cells sorted from blood. The receptors stem from a woman under 30 in good health.

This chain connects TRBV28 to TRBJ2-7, with 12 positions matching TRBD2. The V and J ends lost 5 bases and 0 bases, in that order; junction bases with no gene match: 5. The CDR3 runs 16 residues. CDR1 MDHEN and CDR2 SYDVKM come from the germline V gene. CDR3 sequence: CASSTLAGGYSYEQYF. Written as DNA, the CDR3 is TGTGCCAGCAGTACTCTAGCGGGAGGGTACTCCTACGAGCAGTACTTC. Full variable domain (outside the CDR3, taken from reference TRBV28 and TRBJ2-7): DVKVTQSSRYLVKRTGEKVFLECVQDMDHENMFWYRQDPGLGLRLIYFSYDVKMKEKGDIPEGYSVSREKKERFSLILESASTNQTSMYLCASSTLAGGYSYEQYFGPGTRLTVT.

This clonotype was seen more than once but under ten times. The chain joins TRBV6-4 to TRBJ1-5; the D is unclear. Germline V gives CDR1 MRHNA, CDR2 SNTAGT. The CDR3 is 14 residues long. Trimming took off 0 bases at V and 5 bases at J, with 8 bases between the two ends. The CDR3 reads CASSDSREDQPQHF. In DNA form, the CDR3 reads TGTGCCAGCAGTGACTCTAGAGAAGATCAGCCCCAGCATTTT.

The genes are TRBV11-1 and TRBJ2-1; 11 bases agree with TRBD2. The CDR3 extends over 16 amino acids. CDR1 SGHAT and CDR2 FQDESV come from the germline V gene (reference sequence). V gave up 5 bases and J gave up 6 bases; unmatched junction bases: 9. This CDR3 reads CASSPRLAGTPNEQFF. The CDR3 DNA reads as TGTGCCAGCAGCCCCCGACTAGCGGGGACCCCCAATGAGCAGTTCTTC.

This clonotype was seen only a few times. This chain links TRBV20-1 with TRBJ1-2, with D possibly being TRBD1 (5 bases). Germline V gene sequence: CDR1 DFQATT, CDR2 SNEGSKA (reference sequence). V was pared by 0 bases and J by 3 bases, with 11 bases between. The CDR3 covers 14 residues. The CDR3 region has the DNA TGCAGTGCTAGAGATTCCAGGGTTGACTATGGCTACACCTTC. It translates to CSARDSRVDYGYTF.

In this sample, this clonotype turned up a few times. This chain links TRBV11-1 with TRBJ2-5; 9 bases are a match to TRBD1. Losses at the gene ends were 5 bases for V and 2 bases for J; bases not matched to a gene: 9. This CDR3 is built from 16 residues. Germline CDR1 and CDR2: SGHAT and FQDESV (reference sequence). The CDR3 is CASSQGTGTSQETQYF. CDR3 DNA sequence: TGTGCCAGCAGCCAGGGGACAGGGACCTCACAAGAGACCCAGTACTTC. Combining the CDR3 with reference TRBV11-1 and TRBJ2-5 gives the whole variable domain EAEVAQSPRYKITEKSQAVAFWCDPISGHATLYWYRQILGQGPELLVQFQDESVVDDSQLPKDRFSAERLKGVDSTLKIQPAELGDSAMYLCASSQGTGTSQETQYFGPGTRLLVL.

This clonotype was detected once. The chain is built from TRBV18 and TRBJ1-5; no definite D call. Trimming pared 3 bases from V and 5 bases from J, leaving 17 bases between. Germline V lookup: CDR1 KGHSH, CDR2 LQKENI. The CDR3 runs to 16 residues. This chain's CDR3 is CASSPSTVGSDQPQHF. The CDR3 coding sequence is TGTGCCAGCTCACCGAGTACGGTTGGGAGCGATCAGCCCCAGCATTTT.

This clonotype was seen a handful of times. V usage is TRBV29-1 and J usage is TRBJ2-3; D tentatively reads TRBD1 or TRBD2 (6 bases each). Germline values: CDR1 SQVTM, CDR2 ANQGSEA. The V gene lost 6 bases and the J gene lost 4 bases, with 14 bases spanning the gap. The CDR3 totals 13 residues. The CDR3 region has the DNA TGCAGCGTAGGAAGGGGGGCGGCAGATACGCAGTATTTT. It yields the protein CSVGRGAADTQYF.

The table lists this clonotype with many counts. The J gene is TRBJ2-4, the V gene TRBV15; TRBD2 is a possible D gene (5 bases). With 2 bases removed from V and 1 base from J, the gap between germline ends came to 9 bases. The CDR3 is 15 residues long. Per the germline V gene, CDR1 is LNHNV and CDR2 is YYDKDF (reference sequence). CDR3 region: CATSRPGGAKNIQYF. The CDR3, as DNA: TGTGCCACCAGCAGACCAGGAGGCGCCAAAAACATTCAGTACTTC.

This chain joins TRBV3-1 and TRBJ2-7, with 9 bases that match TRBD1. CDR1 is LGHDT, CDR2 YNNKEL, per germline (reference sequence). The V and J ends lost 3 bases and 6 bases, in that order; junction bases with no gene match: 9. CDR3 length: 15 residues. CDR3 loop: CASSQDNRGRGEQYF. The CDR3 DNA reads as TGTGCCAGCAGCCAGGACAACAGGGGGCGCGGCGAGCAGTACTTC.